What follows describes a single T cell receptor beta chain. Its antigen is still unknown. Assay: immunoSEQ multiplex PCR; the TCRdb copy retains only in-frame clones and omits some. The sample shows 100,000 to 150,000 clones, 80% to 90% of them seen only once. This CDR3 comprises 14 residues. The germline V gene has CDR1 MRHNA and CDR2 SNTAGT. J lost 2 bases, V lost 2 bases, and 0 bases had no gene match. This record belongs to a study of cytomegalovirus exposure and HLA in healthy donors. Broader study findings: The study labeled approximately 150 TCR beta chains cytomegalovirus-associated.

The chain couples TRBV6-4 to TRBJ2-3, with 8 positions matching TRBD2. Sequencing used PBMCs. The TCR sequence derives from a man in his late teens or twenties in good health and CMV-seropositive. CDR3 amino acids: CASSDGLATDTQYF. The DNA of the CDR3 is TGTGCCAGCAGTGACGGACTAGCCACAGATACGCAGTATTTT.